Listed below are T cell receptor beta chains from one sample, sequenced in a study of Graves' ophthalmopathy and Graves' hyperthyroidism. TCRdb passed the multiplex PCR reads through MiXCR, listing each CDR3 protein once. The data contain about 420,000 distinct CDR3 sequences, roughly 21% of them singletons. The material sequenced was peripheral blood. The receptors were sampled from a woman between 18 and 29 years old with stable Graves' hyperthyroidism. The conserved cysteine and the conserved F or W are not part of the CDR3 here.

>TRBJ1-1|TRBV29-1
SVATPVEAF
>TRBJ1-1|TRBV20-1
SAETENTEAF
>TRBJ1-2|TRBV12-3/TRBV12-4
ASSFSSYGYT
>TRBJ1-2|TRBV2
ASNRQGEGVYGYT
>TRBJ1-2|TRBV29-1
SVQPHQGGYT
>TRBJ1-5|TRBV27
ASSMSAARLQPQH
>TRBJ2-4|TRBV30
AWSNPRTGFLAKNIKY
>TRBJ2-4|TRBV11-2
ASNTPRGIQY
>TRBJ2-7|TRBV6-5
ASSSPQGGSYEQY
>TRBJ1-6|TRBV6-2/TRBV6-3
ASRLRDIDNSPLH
>TRBJ1-1|TRBV12-3/TRBV12-4
ASSLWEGPEAF
>TRBJ1-1|TRBV4-2
ASSPQGQNRYLNTEAF
>TRBJ1-5|TRBV28
ASSAGGLGNQPQH
>TRBJ2-7|TRBV25-1
ASSDLASAYEQY
>TRBJ2-5|TRBV12-3/TRBV12-4
ASSSWTSGKRETQY
>TRBJ2-5|TRBV6-5
ASSYSLRKETQY
>TRBJ2-7|TRBV6-1
ASRGLVPEQY
>TRBJ1-5|TRBV19
ASSIEGRGQNQPQH
>TRBJ2-7|TRBV28
ASKSPGLADEQY
>TRBJ2-4|TRBV15
ATSKRGKGIQY
>TRBJ2-5|TRBV6-5
ASSYSGIAGWETQY
>TRBJ2-7|TRBV7-2
ASSPRSGNSYEQY
>TRBJ2-5|TRBV20-1
SARDYRQETQY
>TRBJ2-4|TRBV20-1
SGSWGAKNIQY
>TRBJ1-2|TRBV28
ASSWGLGLGAGGYT
>TRBJ1-2|TRBV6-2/TRBV6-3
ASSPQGRRYGYT
>TRBJ2-7|TRBV11-1
ASSLGTSAEQY
>TRBJ2-7|TRBV29-1
SVELTSANSYEQY
>TRBJ1-1|TRBV29-1
SVAQGGGNTEAF
>TRBJ1-1|TRBV6-5
ASSLGTGAQAF
>TRBJ2-7|TRBV12-3/TRBV12-4
ASSLGGGASEQY
>TRBJ1-1|TRBV6-5
ASSYSYGQGARAF
>TRBJ2-7|TRBV7-8
ASSPRGGGPYEQY
>TRBJ1-1|TRBV2
ASSETTGGSTEAF
>TRBJ2-7|TRBV7-9
ASSFGQGVGYEQY
>TRBJ2-4|TRBV5-1
ASSSRPSLGKNIKY
>TRBJ2-7|TRBV6-5
ASSSYRGGSEAEQY
>TRBJ2-7|TRBV11-1
ASSLILGHTNARAYEQY
>TRBJ1-5|TRBV2
ASSEQGVEQPQH
>TRBJ1-1|TRBV7-2
ASSTQTATEAF
>TRBJ2-7|TRBV12-3/TRBV12-4
ASRGQGDYYEQY
>TRBJ1-1|TRBV6-2/TRBV6-3
ASSYGGWGLNTEAF
>TRBJ2-7|TRBV6-5
ASSNIRGGYEQY
>TRBJ2-7|TRBV28
ASSLGTSGFHEQY
>-|TRBV20-1
SARDLAGIVQF
>TRBJ2-7|TRBV6-5
ASSPGTGGHEQY
>TRBJ2-7|TRBV11-2
ASTPVGVQTYEQY
>TRBJ1-1|TRBV10-3
AISDGSWAF
>TRBJ1-3|TRBV12-3/TRBV12-4
ASRRGNTIY
>TRBJ2-5|TRBV30
AWSEQQETQY
>TRBJ1-5|TRBV30
AWADRGEGQPQH
>TRBJ2-2|TRBV5-1
ASSLLGSGELF
>TRBJ2-7|TRBV24-1
ATSDSRRAYEQY
>TRBJ1-6|TRBV7-2
ASSPFSDSPLH
>TRBJ2-6|TRBV20-1
SARDRRGHSVSGANVLT